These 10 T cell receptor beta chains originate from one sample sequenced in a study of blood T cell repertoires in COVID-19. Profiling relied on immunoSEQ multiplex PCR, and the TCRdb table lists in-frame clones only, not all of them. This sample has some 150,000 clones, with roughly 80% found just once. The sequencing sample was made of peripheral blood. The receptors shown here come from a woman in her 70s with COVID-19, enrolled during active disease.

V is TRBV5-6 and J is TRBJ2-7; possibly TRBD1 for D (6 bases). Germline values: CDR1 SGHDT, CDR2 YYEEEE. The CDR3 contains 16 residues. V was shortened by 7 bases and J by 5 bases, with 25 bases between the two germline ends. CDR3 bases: TGTGCCAGCGGCGGCTTGGGGGCAGGTTCAGTAGACGAGCAGTACTTC. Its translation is CASGGLGAGSVDEQYF.

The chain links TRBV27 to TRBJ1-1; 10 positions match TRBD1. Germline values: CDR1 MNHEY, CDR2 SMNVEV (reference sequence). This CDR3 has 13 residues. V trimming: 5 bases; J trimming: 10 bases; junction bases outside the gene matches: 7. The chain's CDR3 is CASSTRDRGSAFF. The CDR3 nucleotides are TGTGCCAGCAGTACACGGGACAGGGGTTCAGCTTTCTTT.

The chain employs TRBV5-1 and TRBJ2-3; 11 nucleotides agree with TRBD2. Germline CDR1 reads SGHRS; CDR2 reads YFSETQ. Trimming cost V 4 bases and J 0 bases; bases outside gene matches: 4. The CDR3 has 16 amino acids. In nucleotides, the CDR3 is TGCGCCAGCAGCCAACGGACTAGCGGGAGCACAGATACGCAGTATTTT. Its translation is CASSQRTSGSTDTQYF.

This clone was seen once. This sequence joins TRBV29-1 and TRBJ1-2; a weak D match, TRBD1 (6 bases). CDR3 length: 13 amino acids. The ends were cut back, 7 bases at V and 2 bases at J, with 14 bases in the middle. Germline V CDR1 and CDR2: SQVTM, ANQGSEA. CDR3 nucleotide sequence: TGCAGCGCGCCCGATGACAGGAACTATGGCTACACCTTC. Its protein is CSAPDDRNYGYTF.

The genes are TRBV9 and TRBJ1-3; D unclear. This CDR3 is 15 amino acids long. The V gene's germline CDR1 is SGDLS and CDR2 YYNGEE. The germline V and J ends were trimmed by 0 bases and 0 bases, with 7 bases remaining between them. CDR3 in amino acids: CASSVEPFSGNTIYF. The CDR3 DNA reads TGTGCCAGCAGCGTAGAGCCCTTCTCTGGAAACACCATATATTTT.

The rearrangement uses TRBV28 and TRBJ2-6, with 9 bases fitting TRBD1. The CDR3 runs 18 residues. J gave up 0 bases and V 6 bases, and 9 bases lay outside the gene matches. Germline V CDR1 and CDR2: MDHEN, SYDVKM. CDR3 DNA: TGTGCCAGCAGGCCTACCGGGACAGGGAACTCTGGGGCCAACGTCCTGACTTTC. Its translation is CASRPTGTGNSGANVLTF.

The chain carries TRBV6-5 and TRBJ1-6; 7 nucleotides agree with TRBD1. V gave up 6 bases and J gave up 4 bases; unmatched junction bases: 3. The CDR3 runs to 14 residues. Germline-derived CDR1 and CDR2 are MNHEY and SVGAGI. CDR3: CASSRQGYNSPLHF. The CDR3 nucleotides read TGTGCCAGCAGCCGACAGGGATATAATTCACCCCTCCACTTT.

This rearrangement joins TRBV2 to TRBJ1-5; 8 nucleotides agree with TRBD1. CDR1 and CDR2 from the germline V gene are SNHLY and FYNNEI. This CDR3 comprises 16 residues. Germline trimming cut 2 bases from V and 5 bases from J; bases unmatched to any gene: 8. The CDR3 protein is CASSEYGTGGDQPQHF. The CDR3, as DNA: TGTGCCAGCAGTGAATATGGGACAGGTGGAGATCAGCCCCAGCATTTT.

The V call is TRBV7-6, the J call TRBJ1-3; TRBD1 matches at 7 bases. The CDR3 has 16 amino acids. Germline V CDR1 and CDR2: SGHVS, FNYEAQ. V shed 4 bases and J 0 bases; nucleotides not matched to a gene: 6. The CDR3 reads CASSSPGQDSGNTIYF. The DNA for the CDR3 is TGTGCCAGCAGCTCCCCTGGACAGGACTCTGGAAACACCATATATTTT.

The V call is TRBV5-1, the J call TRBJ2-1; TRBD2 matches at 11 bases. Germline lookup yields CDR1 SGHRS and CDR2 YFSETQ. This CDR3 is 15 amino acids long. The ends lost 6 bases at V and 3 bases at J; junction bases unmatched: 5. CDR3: CASIGTSGNYNEQFF. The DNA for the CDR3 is TGCGCCAGCATCGGGACTAGCGGAAACTACAATGAGCAGTTCTTC.